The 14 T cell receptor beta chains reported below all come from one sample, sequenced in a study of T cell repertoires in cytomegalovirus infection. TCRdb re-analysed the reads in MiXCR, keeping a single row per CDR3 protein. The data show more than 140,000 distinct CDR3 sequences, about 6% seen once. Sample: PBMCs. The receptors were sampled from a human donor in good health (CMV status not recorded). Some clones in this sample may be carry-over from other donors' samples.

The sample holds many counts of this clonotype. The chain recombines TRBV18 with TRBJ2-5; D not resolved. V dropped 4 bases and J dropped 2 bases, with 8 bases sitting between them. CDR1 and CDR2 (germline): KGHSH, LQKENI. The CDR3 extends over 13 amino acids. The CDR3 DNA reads TGTGCCAGCTCACGCGACTGGCAAGAGACCCAGTACTTC. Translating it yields CASSRDWQETQYF.

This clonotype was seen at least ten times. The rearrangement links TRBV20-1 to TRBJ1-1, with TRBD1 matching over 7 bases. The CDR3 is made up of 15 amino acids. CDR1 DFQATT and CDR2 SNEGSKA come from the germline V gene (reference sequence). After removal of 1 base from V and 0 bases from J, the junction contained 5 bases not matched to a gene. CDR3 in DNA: TGCAGTGCTAGAGTCAGGGGGAACGTGAACACTGAAGCTTTCTTT. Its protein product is CSARVRGNVNTEAFF.

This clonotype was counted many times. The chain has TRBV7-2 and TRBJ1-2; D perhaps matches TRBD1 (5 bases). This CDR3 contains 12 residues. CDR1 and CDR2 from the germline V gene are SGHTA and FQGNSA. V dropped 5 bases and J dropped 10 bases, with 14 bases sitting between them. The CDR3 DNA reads TGTGCCAGCAGCGGGGGGAGTGAAGCCTACACCTTC. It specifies CASSGGSEAYTF.

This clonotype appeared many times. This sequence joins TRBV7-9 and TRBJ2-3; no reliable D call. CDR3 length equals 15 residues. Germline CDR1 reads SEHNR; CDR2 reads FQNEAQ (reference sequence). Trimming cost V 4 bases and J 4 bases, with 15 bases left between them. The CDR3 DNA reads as TGTGCCAGCAGCTGGGTAGCTGCGTCATCAGATACGCAGTATTTT. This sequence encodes CASSWVAASSDTQYF.

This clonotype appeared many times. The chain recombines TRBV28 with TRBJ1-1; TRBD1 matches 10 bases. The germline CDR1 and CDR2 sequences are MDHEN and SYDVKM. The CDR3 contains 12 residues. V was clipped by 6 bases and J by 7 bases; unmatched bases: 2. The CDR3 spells CASRRDRGEAFF. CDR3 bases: TGTGCCAGCAGACGGGACAGGGGTGAAGCTTTCTTT. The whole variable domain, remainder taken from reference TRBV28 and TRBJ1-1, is DVKVTQSSRYLVKRTGEKVFLECVQDMDHENMFWYRQDPGLGLRLIYFSYDVKMKEKGDIPEGYSVSREKKERFSLILESASTNQTSMYLCASRRDRGEAFFGQGTRLTVV.

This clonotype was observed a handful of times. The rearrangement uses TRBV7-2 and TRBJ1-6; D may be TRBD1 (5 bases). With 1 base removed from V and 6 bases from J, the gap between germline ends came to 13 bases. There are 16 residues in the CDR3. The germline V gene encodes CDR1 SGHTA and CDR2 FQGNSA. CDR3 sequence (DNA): TGTGCCAGCAGCTTAGATACGGGGCAGCCTAATTCACCCCTCCACTTT. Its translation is CASSLDTGQPNSPLHF.

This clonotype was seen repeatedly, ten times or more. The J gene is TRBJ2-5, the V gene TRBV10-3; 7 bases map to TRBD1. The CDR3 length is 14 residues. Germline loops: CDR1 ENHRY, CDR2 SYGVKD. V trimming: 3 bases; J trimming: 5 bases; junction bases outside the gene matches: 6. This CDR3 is CAISDKGGWETQYF. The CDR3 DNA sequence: TGTGCCATCAGTGACAAAGGGGGCTGGGAGACCCAGTACTTC.

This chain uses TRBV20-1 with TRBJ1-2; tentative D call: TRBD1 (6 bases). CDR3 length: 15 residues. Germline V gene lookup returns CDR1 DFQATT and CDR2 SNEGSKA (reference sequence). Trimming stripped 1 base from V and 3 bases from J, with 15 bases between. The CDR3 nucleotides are TGCAGTGCTAGAGTTGTGGGGGGCAGGGACTATGGCTACACCTTC. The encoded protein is CSARVVGGRDYGYTF.

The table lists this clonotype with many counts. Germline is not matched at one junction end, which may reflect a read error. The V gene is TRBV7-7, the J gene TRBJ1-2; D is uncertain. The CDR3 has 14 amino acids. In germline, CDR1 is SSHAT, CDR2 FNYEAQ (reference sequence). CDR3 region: CASSPIRTDYGYTF. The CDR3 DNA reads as TGTGCTAGCAGCCCAATCCGGACGGATTATGGCTACACCTTC.

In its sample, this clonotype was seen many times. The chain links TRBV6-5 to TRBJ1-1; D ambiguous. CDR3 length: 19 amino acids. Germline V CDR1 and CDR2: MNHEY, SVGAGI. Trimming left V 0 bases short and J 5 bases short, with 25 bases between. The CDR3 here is CASSYSRGKTDRVGTEAFF. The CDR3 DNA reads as TGTGCCAGCAGTTACTCGAGAGGAAAAACCGACCGGGTCGGGACTGAAGCTTTCTTT.

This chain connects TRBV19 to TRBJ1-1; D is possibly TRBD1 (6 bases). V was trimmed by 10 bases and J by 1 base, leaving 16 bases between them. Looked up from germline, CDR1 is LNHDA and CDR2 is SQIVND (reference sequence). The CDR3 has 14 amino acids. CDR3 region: CATRNRERNTEAFF. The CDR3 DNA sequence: TGTGCCACCCGGAACAGGGAACGGAACACTGAAGCTTTCTTT.

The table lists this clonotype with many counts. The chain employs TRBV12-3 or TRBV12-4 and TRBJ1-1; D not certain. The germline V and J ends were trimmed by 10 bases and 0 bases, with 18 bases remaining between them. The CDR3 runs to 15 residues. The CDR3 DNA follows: TGTGCCACCTCGCAGAGCTTGACCATGAACACTGAAGCTTTCTTT. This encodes CATSQSLTMNTEAFF.

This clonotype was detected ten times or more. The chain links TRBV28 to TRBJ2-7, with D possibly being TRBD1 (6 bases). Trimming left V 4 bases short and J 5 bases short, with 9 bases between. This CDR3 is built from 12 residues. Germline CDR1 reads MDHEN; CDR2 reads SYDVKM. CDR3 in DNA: TGTGCCAGCAGTTCAGGGGTCCACGAGCAGTACTTC. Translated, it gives CASSSGVHEQYF.

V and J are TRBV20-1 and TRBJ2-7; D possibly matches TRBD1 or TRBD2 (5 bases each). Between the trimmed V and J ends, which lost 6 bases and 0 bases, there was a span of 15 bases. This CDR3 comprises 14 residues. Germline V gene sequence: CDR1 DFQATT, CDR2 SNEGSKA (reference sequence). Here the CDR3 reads CSALTLGPSYEQYF. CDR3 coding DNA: TGCAGTGCCCTTACTCTGGGACCCTCCTACGAGCAGTACTTC.